This T cell receptor (beta chain) was observed in a study of PD-1 blockade in classical Hodgkin lymphoma. General study points: The origin of the repertoire differences remains undefined, with disease activity or prior therapy as possible causes. Diversity in CD4+ TCRs, unlike that measured in CD8+ TCRs, had risen significantly by C4D1.

The germline V gene encodes CDR1 MNHEY and CDR2 SVGAGI. V gave up 5 bases and J gave up 0 bases, with 11 bases separating them. The CDR3 totals 15 residues. Indicated time point: cycle 4 day 1 (C4D1), after five to seven weeks of nivolumab. Exposure to brentuximab vedotin varied, and each patient had relapsed following autologous stem cell transplantation. Each best response was a complete response, a partial response or progressive disease. Sequenced by immunoSEQ multiplex PCR; TCRdb stores in-frame clones only, minus some. Among about 89,000 clones listed, roughly nine tenths were seen once. Comments on this clone: What it binds is not known.

The sequence was obtained from a human donor with classical Hodgkin lymphoma. V and J are TRBV6-5 and TRBJ1-3; no firm D call. The sample here was peripheral blood mononuclear cells (PBMCs), taken before the fourth cycle of nivolumab. The CDR3 region is CASSTPQSSGNTIYF. Written as DNA, the CDR3 is TGTGCCAGCAGTACTCCACAGAGCTCTGGAAACACCATATATTTT.